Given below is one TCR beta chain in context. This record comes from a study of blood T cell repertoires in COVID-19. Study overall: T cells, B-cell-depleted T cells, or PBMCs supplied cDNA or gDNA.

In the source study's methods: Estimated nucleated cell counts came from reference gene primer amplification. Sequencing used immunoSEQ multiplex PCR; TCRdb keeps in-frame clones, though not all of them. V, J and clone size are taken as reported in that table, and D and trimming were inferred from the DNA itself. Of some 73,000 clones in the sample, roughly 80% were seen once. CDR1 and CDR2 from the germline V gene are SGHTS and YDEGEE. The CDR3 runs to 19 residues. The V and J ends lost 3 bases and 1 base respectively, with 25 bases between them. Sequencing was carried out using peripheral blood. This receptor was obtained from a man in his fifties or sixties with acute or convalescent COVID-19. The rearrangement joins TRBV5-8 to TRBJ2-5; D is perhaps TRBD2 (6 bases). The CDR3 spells CASSYSWGTSGDPQETQYF. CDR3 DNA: TGTGCCAGCAGCTACTCTTGGGGGACTTCGGGGGACCCCCAAGAGACCCAGTACTTC.